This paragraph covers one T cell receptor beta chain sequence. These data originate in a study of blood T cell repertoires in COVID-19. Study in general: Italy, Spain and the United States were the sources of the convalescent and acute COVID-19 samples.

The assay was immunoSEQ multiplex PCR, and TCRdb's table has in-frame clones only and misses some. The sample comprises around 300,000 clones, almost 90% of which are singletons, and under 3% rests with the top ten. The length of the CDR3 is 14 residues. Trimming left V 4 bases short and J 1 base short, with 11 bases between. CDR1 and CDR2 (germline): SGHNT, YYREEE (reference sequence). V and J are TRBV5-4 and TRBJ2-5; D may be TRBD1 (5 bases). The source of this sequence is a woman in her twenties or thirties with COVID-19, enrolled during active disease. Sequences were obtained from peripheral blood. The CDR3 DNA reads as TGTGCCAGCAGCGCCCAGGGTACCCAAGAGACCCAGTACTTC. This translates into CASSAQGTQETQYF.